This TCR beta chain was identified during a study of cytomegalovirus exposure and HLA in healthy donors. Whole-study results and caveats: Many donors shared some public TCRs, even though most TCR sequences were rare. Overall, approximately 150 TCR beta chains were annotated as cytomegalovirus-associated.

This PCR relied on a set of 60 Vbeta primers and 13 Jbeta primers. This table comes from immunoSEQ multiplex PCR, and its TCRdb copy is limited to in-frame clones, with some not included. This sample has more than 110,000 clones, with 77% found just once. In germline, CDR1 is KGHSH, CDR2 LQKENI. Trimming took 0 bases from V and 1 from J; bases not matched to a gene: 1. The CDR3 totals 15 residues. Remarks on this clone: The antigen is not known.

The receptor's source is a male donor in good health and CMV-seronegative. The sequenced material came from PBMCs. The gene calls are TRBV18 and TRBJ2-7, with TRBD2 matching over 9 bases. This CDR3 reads CASSPPSGGSYEQYF. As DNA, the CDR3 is TGTGCCAGCTCACCACCCAGCGGGGGGTCCTACGAGCAGTACTTC.